This paragraph covers one T cell receptor beta chain sequence. Its antigen remains unidentified. The source of the sample is a study of CD8+ T cells in alopecia areata. Treatment here: oral pan-JAK inhibitor, 5-10 mg twice daily. Germline assignment: CDR1 MNHEY and CDR2 SVGAGI. V shed 5 bases and J 7 bases; nucleotides not matched to a gene: 2. CDR3 length: 12 residues. General study points: Across lesional scalp, and particularly alopecia totalis/universalis, clonality surpassed that of normal scalp.

Sequencing used cDNA as its template, made by extracting RNA and reverse transcribing it. Clones were read by immunoSEQ multiplex PCR, and TCRdb kept only the in-frame ones, dropping some. The data hold some 170,000 clones, with less than 70% observed a single time. This chain uses TRBV6-5 with TRBJ2-1; 7 bases match TRBD2. The sample here was CD8+ T cells sorted from blood, taken at week 24, from a patient treated with tofacitinib. This sequence originates from a human donor with alopecia areata. CDR3 protein: CASSTGGNEQFF. The CDR3 DNA reads as TGTGCCAGCAGTACCGGGGGGAATGAGCAGTTCTTC.